The present T cell receptor (beta chain) was sequenced within a study of blood T cell repertoires in COVID-19. Trimming took 8 bases from V and 8 from J; bases not matched to a gene: 11. Germline CDR1 WNHNN, CDR2 SYGVQD (reference sequence). The CDR3 spans 13 residues. Sequencing was performed with immunoSEQ multiplex PCR; in TCRdb, only in-frame clones are kept and a portion is missing. The top ten clones hold approximately 8% of a sample with 90,000 to 150,000 clones, 86% of them seen once. The sequence came from a man in his sixties or seventies who had recovered from COVID-19. The chain links TRBV10-1 to TRBJ1-2; 7 bases are a match to TRBD1. The sample taken for sequencing was peripheral blood. CDR3 region: CASGFTGDDGYTF. CDR3 coding DNA: TGCGCCAGCGGTTTTACAGGGGACGACGGCTACACCTTC.